The 26 T cell receptor beta chains reported below all come from one sample, sequenced in a study of blood T cell repertoires in COVID-19. Sequencing used immunoSEQ multiplex PCR; TCRdb keeps in-frame clones, though not all of them. Of about 200,000 clones listed, around 81% are singletons. Input material: peripheral blood. The receptors here all came from a man aged 55 to 70 with COVID-19, enrolled during active disease.

The chain couples TRBV14 to TRBJ1-6; D unresolved. Germline CDR1 reads SGHDN; CDR2 reads FVKESK. V gave up 1 base and J gave up 6 bases, with 7 bases separating them. This CDR3 is built from 14 residues. The CDR3 nucleotides are TGTGCCAGCAGCCAAGTGGCAGGTAATTCACCCCTCCACTTT. This encodes CASSQVAGNSPLHF.

This clone was seen just once. J is TRBJ1-2 and V is TRBV6-5; tentatively, D is TRBD1 (5 bases). Trimming stripped 0 bases from V and 7 bases from J, with 12 bases between. The CDR3 length is 14 residues. The V gene's germline CDR1 is MNHEY and CDR2 SVGAGI. The CDR3 bases are TGTGCCAGCAGTTACTCTGGCCAGGGTGGTGGCTACACCTTC. This gives the protein CASSYSGQGGGYTF.

This sequence joins TRBV6-1 and TRBJ1-2; weak D call: TRBD1 (5 bases). The V and J ends lost 1 base and 0 bases respectively, with 9 bases between them. Germline CDR1 MNHNS, CDR2 SASEGT. The CDR3 spans 15 residues. CDR3 in amino acids: CASSEVTGANYGYTF. For the CDR3, the DNA is TGTGCCAGCAGTGAAGTTACAGGTGCTAACTATGGCTACACCTTC.

This chain connects TRBV7-3 to TRBJ2-1, with TRBD2 matching over 13 bases. The CDR3 sequence is 15 residues long. V lost 2 bases, J lost 9 bases, and 4 bases stayed unmatched. Germline-derived CDR1 and CDR2 are SGHTA and FQGTGA. The CDR3, as DNA: TGTGCCAGCAGCTTACAACTAGCGGGAGGGGGTGAGCAGTTCTTC. Its protein is CASSLQLAGGGEQFF. Full variable domain (rest looked up from reference TRBV7-3 and TRBJ2-1): GAGVSQTPSNKVTEKGKYVELRCDPISGHTALYWYRQSLGQGPEFLIYFQGTGAADDSGLPNDRFFAVRPEGSVSTLKIQRTERGDSAVYLCASSLQLAGGGEQFFGPGTRLTVL.

The chain recombines TRBV7-8 with TRBJ1-5, with D hard to call. The CDR3 sequence is 14 residues long. Germline V CDR1 and CDR2: SGHVS, FQNEAQ. The V end lost 1 base, the J end lost 4 bases, and 8 bases lay between the germline ends. The CDR3 loop reads CASSLESSNQPQHF. CDR3 nucleotides: TGTGCCAGCAGCTTAGAATCCAGTAATCAGCCCCAGCATTTT.

The rearrangement joins TRBV30 to TRBJ1-1; D is undetermined. Germline assignment: CDR1 GTSNPN and CDR2 SVGIG (reference sequence). This CDR3 has 12 residues. V lost 6 bases to trimming and J lost 1 base, with 9 bases between them. The CDR3 DNA sequence: TGTGCCTGCTCCCCCTGGAACACTGAAGCTTTCTTT. Its translation is CACSPWNTEAFF.

The rearrangement uses TRBV4-3 and TRBJ1-5, with 9 positions matching TRBD1. Germline-derived CDR1 and CDR2 are LGHNA and YSLEER. Trimming took 1 base from V and 6 from J; bases not matched to a gene: 7. The CDR3 consists of 16 residues. The CDR3 reads CASSQGGGTGIQPQHF. The CDR3 bases are TGCGCCAGCAGCCAAGGTGGCGGGACAGGGATTCAGCCCCAGCATTTT.

This chain joins TRBV6-5 and TRBJ1-2; a weak D match, TRBD1 (6 bases). The CDR3 has 13 amino acids. CDR1 and CDR2 (germline): MNHEY, SVGAGI. Trimming pared 5 bases from V and 6 bases from J, leaving 13 bases between. CDR3 sequence reads: CASSPQGSHGYTF. Written as DNA, the CDR3 is TGTGCCAGCAGTCCACAGGGTTCTCATGGCTACACCTTC.

V is TRBV27 and J is TRBJ2-5; 7 nucleotides match TRBD2. The germline CDR1 and CDR2 sequences are MNHEY and SMNVEV (reference sequence). The CDR3 is 11 residues long. Germline trimming cut 5 bases from V and 9 bases from J; bases unmatched to any gene: 3. The CDR3 sequence: CASSVGGAQYF. Here the CDR3 DNA reads TGTGCCAGCAGTGTGGGGGGGGCCCAGTACTTC.

The chain is built from TRBV19 and TRBJ1-3; no clear D gene. The CDR3 covers 14 residues. The ends were cut back, 6 bases at V and 0 bases at J, with 9 bases in the middle. Germline CDR1 LNHDA, CDR2 SQIVND (reference sequence). The CDR3 DNA reads as TGTGCCAGTAGCACAGCGGTCTCTGGAAACACCATATATTTT. Translated: CASSTAVSGNTIYF. Combining the CDR3 with reference TRBV19 and TRBJ1-3 gives the whole variable domain DGGITQSPKYLFRKEGQNVTLSCEQNLNHDAMYWYRQDPGQGLRLIYYSQIVNDFQKGDIAEGYSVSREKKESFPLTVTSAQKNPTAFYLCASSTAVSGNTIYFGEGSWLTVV.

This rearrangement joins TRBV7-9 to TRBJ1-5, with no clear D. The V end was cut by 2 bases, the J end by 0 bases, with 8 bases between. Germline CDR1 reads SEHNR; CDR2 reads FQNEAQ (reference sequence). There are 15 residues in the CDR3. In DNA, the CDR3 is TGTGCCAGCAGCTTACGCAGAAGTAGCAATCAGCCCCAGCATTTT. Translation: CASSLRRSSNQPQHF. The full variable domain, with the rest looked up from reference TRBV7-9 and TRBJ1-5, is DTGVSQNPRHKITKRGQNVTFRCDPISEHNRLYWYRQTLGQGPEFLTYFQNEAQLEKSRLLSDRFSAERPKGSFSTLEIQRTEQGDSAMYLCASSLRRSSNQPQHFGDGTRLSIL.

The chain has TRBV5-8 and TRBJ1-2; perhaps TRBD1 as D (5 bases). This CDR3 region has 15 residues. Trimming pared 4 bases from V and 3 bases from J, leaving 16 bases between. Germline loops: CDR1 SGHTS, CDR2 YDEGEE. CDR3 sequence (DNA): TGTGCCAGCAGCCCCCGGGGGGGGATCTACTATGGCTACACCTTC. As protein: CASSPRGGIYYGYTF.

The V call is TRBV9, the J call TRBJ2-2, with 7 positions matching TRBD1. The CDR3 covers 15 residues. Trimming cost V 0 bases and J 7 bases; bases outside gene matches: 6. Germline CDR1 is SGDLS and CDR2 is YYNGEE. The CDR3 DNA is TGTGCCAGCAGCGTAGAAGGGGGCTCTAACGGGGAGCTGTTTTTT. This encodes CASSVEGGSNGELFF.

This chain joins TRBV7-9 and TRBJ2-7; 7 nucleotides match TRBD2. The CDR3 has 15 residues. Germline loops: CDR1 SEHNR, CDR2 FQNEAQ (reference sequence). V lost 1 base and J lost 4; bases outside the gene matches: 7. CDR3 coding DNA: TGTGCCAGCAGCTTAGGGGGGTCGGGAGGTTACGAGCAGTACTTC. It specifies CASSLGGSGGYEQYF. Full variable domain (outside the CDR3, taken from reference TRBV7-9 and TRBJ2-7): DTGVSQNPRHKITKRGQNVTFRCDPISEHNRLYWYRQTLGQGPEFLTYFQNEAQLEKSRLLSDRFSAERPKGSFSTLEIQRTEQGDSAMYLCASSLGGSGGYEQYFGPGTRLTVT.

V usage is TRBV29-1 and J usage is TRBJ1-2, with TRBD1 as a possible D gene (6 bases). Germline CDR1 SQVTM, CDR2 ANQGSEA. Trimming left V 4 bases short and J 9 bases short, with 18 bases between. The CDR3 length is 13 residues. CDR3 amino acids: CSVGSSGVPSYTF. CDR3 sequence (DNA): TGCAGCGTTGGTTCCTCAGGGGTTCCGAGCTACACCTTC.

The J gene is TRBJ2-3, the V gene TRBV5-1; 10 bases line up with TRBD2. V lost 0 bases and J lost 3; bases outside the gene matches: 10. From germline, CDR1 is SGHRS and CDR2 YFSETQ. The CDR3 covers 18 residues. The CDR3 loop reads CASSLDASGRRATDTQYF. CDR3 DNA: TGCGCCAGCAGCTTGGACGCTAGCGGGAGACGAGCGACAGATACGCAGTATTTT.

The J gene is TRBJ1-1, the V gene TRBV15, with D possibly being TRBD1 (5 bases). Germline values: CDR1 LNHNV, CDR2 YYDKDF (reference sequence). The CDR3 consists of 16 residues. Trimming left V 0 bases short and J 10 bases short, with 21 bases between. The CDR3 spells CATSRDLAVATAGAFF. For the CDR3, the DNA is TGTGCCACCAGCAGAGATTTAGCCGTGGCGACAGCCGGAGCTTTCTTT.

The CDR3 nucleotides read TGTGCCAGCAGCCGCACGCGGACATCGAGCACAGATACGCAGTATTTT. Translated: CASSRTRTSSTDTQYF. The chain combines TRBV5-5 with TRBJ2-3; possible D gene TRBD1, 5 bases. Trimming took off 4 bases at V and 0 bases at J, with 15 bases between the two ends. The CDR3 has 16 amino acids. Germline assignment: CDR1 SGHKS and CDR2 YYEKEE (reference sequence).

The J gene is TRBJ2-7, the V gene TRBV7-6; the match to TRBD1 covers 9 bases. The ends lost 6 bases at V and 5 bases at J; junction bases unmatched: 5. The CDR3 has 13 amino acids. Germline CDR1 and CDR2: SGHVS and FNYEAQ. The CDR3 loop reads CASSRQGVDEQYF. The CDR3, as DNA: TGTGCCAGCAGTAGACAGGGGGTCGACGAGCAGTACTTC.

This clone was seen a few times. The CDR3 DNA follows: TGTGCCACCAGCAGAGTTAGTGAAAAACTGTTTTTT. This translates into CATSRVSEKLFF. V is TRBV15 and J is TRBJ1-4; D is ambiguous. Germline values: CDR1 LNHNV, CDR2 YYDKDF (reference sequence). The CDR3 sequence is 12 residues long. V shed 1 base and J shed 7 bases, with 4 bases lying between them.

The V and J genes are TRBV6-5 and TRBJ2-1; 7 nucleotides align to TRBD1. The CDR3 spans 13 residues. Germline CDR1 and CDR2: MNHEY and SVGAGI. V shed 7 bases and J 7 bases; nucleotides not matched to a gene: 7. DNA of the CDR3: TGTGCCAGCAAACAGGGGATACTGAATGAGCAGTTCTTC. Translated, it gives CASKQGILNEQFF.

CDR3 in amino acids: CASSVPAAANEKLFF. DNA for the CDR3: TGTGCCAGCAGCGTACCAGCCGCGGCTAATGAAAAACTGTTTTTT. The chain combines TRBV5-6 with TRBJ1-4; D unclear. Germline lookup yields CDR1 SGHDT and CDR2 YYEEEE. The CDR3 runs to 15 residues. V gave up 4 bases and J gave up 3 bases, with 13 bases separating them.

The chain combines TRBV18 with TRBJ2-1; a weak D match, TRBD1 (5 bases). Trimming pared 0 bases from V and 9 bases from J, leaving 12 bases between. CDR3 length: 14 amino acids. Germline CDR1 reads KGHSH; CDR2 reads LQKENI. CDR3 sequence reads: CASSPPTTVAEQFF. The CDR3 nucleotides read TGTGCCAGCTCACCACCGACGACAGTGGCTGAGCAGTTCTTC.

The chain carries TRBV6-5 and TRBJ1-1, with D perhaps TRBD1 (6 bases). This CDR3 is built from 15 residues. CDR1 and CDR2 from the germline V gene are MNHEY and SVGAGI. The ends were cut back, 7 bases at V and 0 bases at J, with 15 bases in the middle. CDR3 DNA sequence: TGTGCCAGCATTCCAGCACAGGGATTGAACACTGAAGCTTTCTTT. Residues: CASIPAQGLNTEAFF.

The count of this clone is one. The rearrangement uses TRBV30 and TRBJ1-5; possible D gene TRBD1, 5 bases. The ends were cut back, 1 base at V and 4 bases at J, with 11 bases in the middle. The CDR3 covers 14 residues. Germline CDR1 and CDR2: GTSNPN and SVGIG (reference sequence). The CDR3 loop reads CAWSAGDLNQPQHF. The DNA of the CDR3 is TGTGCCTGGAGTGCGGGGGACCTAAATCAGCCCCAGCATTTT.

This clone was counted a single time. V usage is TRBV6-5 and J usage is TRBJ2-1; TRBD2 agrees at 8 bases. The V segment lost 6 bases and the J segment 0 bases; nucleotides outside the gene matches: 4. This CDR3 has 15 residues. Germline CDR1 reads MNHEY; CDR2 reads SVGAGI. The CDR3 DNA reads TGTGCCAGCAGCCGGGAGGGCCCCTCCTACAATGAGCAGTTCTTC. Translated, it gives CASSREGPSYNEQFF.